Following are 14 T cell receptor beta chains from one sample sequenced in a study of CD8+ T cells in alopecia areata. After isolation, RNA underwent reverse transcription to generate cDNA as the sequencing template. The table came from immunoSEQ multiplex PCR; TCRdb's copy has only in-frame clones and leaves some out. The table lists about 120,000 clones, around 45% of them singletons, with roughly 10% in the top ten. Sequencing input: NKG2D-low CD8+ T cells sorted from blood. Receptors were obtained from a human donor with alopecia areata.

The V and J genes are TRBV27 and TRBJ1-2; D might be TRBD1 (6 bases). Germline values: CDR1 MNHEY, CDR2 SMNVEV (reference sequence). The CDR3 consists of 12 residues. The V and J ends lost 5 bases and 9 bases respectively, with 13 bases between them. CDR3 coding DNA: TGTGCCAGCAGTAATGGGGGCGATAGCTACACCTTC. Translated: CASSNGGDSYTF.

This chain connects TRBV5-6 to TRBJ2-7, with 8 bases identical to TRBD1. The CDR3 contains 16 residues. With V trimmed by 3 bases and J by 2 bases, 10 bases remained unmatched. Germline assignment: CDR1 SGHDT and CDR2 YYEEEE. DNA for the CDR3: TGTGCCAGCAGCTCGGGGACAGGCTTCGCCGCCTACGAGCAGTACTTC. It yields the protein CASSSGTGFAAYEQYF.

This sequence joins TRBV29-1 and TRBJ2-1; D is perhaps TRBD1 or TRBD2 (5 bases each). V lost 4 bases, J lost 3 bases, and 22 bases lay in between. CDR3 length: 17 amino acids. Germline V gene data show CDR1 as SQVTM and CDR2 as ANQGSEA. Here the CDR3 reads CSVGDTPGRNNYNEQFF. CDR3 coding DNA: TGCAGCGTTGGAGATACCCCGGGACGGAACAACTACAATGAGCAGTTCTTC.

The J gene is TRBJ1-2, the V gene TRBV29-1; D gene uncertain. The CDR3 is 11 residues long. Germline assignment: CDR1 SQVTM and CDR2 ANQGSEA. Trimming pared 5 bases from V and 8 bases from J, leaving 12 bases between. The CDR3 DNA is TGCAGCGTTTTCGAGCAACGGGGCTACACCTTC. The encoded protein is CSVFEQRGYTF.

This clone was found once. The gene calls are TRBV30 and TRBJ1-1, with a tentative D call TRBD1 (6 bases). The CDR3 sequence is 12 residues long. The germline CDR1 and CDR2 sequences are GTSNPN and SVGIG (reference sequence). Trimming removed 1 base from V and 11 bases from J, with 14 bases in between. DNA of the CDR3: TGTGCCTGGAGTGAGGGGGAGTCATTGGCTTTCTTT. Translation gives CAWSEGESLAFF.

A few counts support this clone. CDR3 coding DNA: TGTGCCAGCTCAATCCTCCAAGAGACCCAGTACTTC. Translation gives CASSILQETQYF. V is TRBV18 and J is TRBJ2-5, with D unresolved. The CDR3 is made up of 12 amino acids. V was cut by 5 bases and J by 1 base, with 5 bases left in between. The germline V gene has CDR1 KGHSH and CDR2 LQKENI. The full variable domain, in which reference TRBV18 and TRBJ2-5 provide the parts outside the CDR3, is NAGVMQNPRHLVRRRGQEARLRCSPMKGHSHVYWYRQLPEEGLKFMVYLQKENIIDESGMPKERFSAEFPKEGPSILRIQQVVRGDSAAYFCASSILQETQYFGPGTRLLVL.

Only a few counts were recorded for this clone. V and J are TRBV15 and TRBJ2-7; D is unclear. Germline V CDR1 and CDR2: LNHNV, YYDKDF (reference sequence). Trimming pared 5 bases from V and 3 bases from J, leaving 8 bases between. The length of the CDR3 is 12 residues. DNA of the CDR3: TGTGCCACCAGCGCCGGGTACTACGAGCAGTACTTC. This sequence encodes CATSAGYYEQYF.

Only a few counts were recorded for this clone. The rearrangement uses TRBV19 and TRBJ1-1; unclear D gene. The V gene's germline CDR1 is LNHDA and CDR2 SQIVND (reference sequence). CDR3 length equals 14 residues. The ends were cut back, 7 bases at V and 1 base at J, with 13 bases in the middle. For the CDR3, the DNA is TGTGCCAGTACCCCGACGGCAGGGAACACTGAAGCTTTCTTT. This encodes CASTPTAGNTEAFF.

The chain carries TRBV7-9 and TRBJ2-7; 7 nucleotides match TRBD1. V lost 1 base to trimming and J lost 3 bases; unmatched junction nucleotides: 6. Germline V gene sequence: CDR1 SEHNR, CDR2 FQNEAQ (reference sequence). The CDR3 covers 15 residues. CDR3 nucleotides: TGTGCCAGCAGCTTAGAGAGGGGACAGAACTACGAGCAGTACTTC. Translating it yields CASSLERGQNYEQYF.

The chain links TRBV29-1 to TRBJ2-1, with TRBD2 identical over 15 bases. The CDR3 runs to 19 residues. J was trimmed by 7 bases and V by 0 bases; bases with no gene match: 13. Per the germline V gene, CDR1 is SQVTM and CDR2 is ANQGSEA. CDR3 sequence (DNA): TGCAGCGTTGAAGATCTCGGACTAGCGGGAGGGCTTGGATTAAATGAGCAGTTCTTC. Its translation is CSVEDLGLAGGLGLNEQFF.

The chain is built from TRBV27 and TRBJ2-2; D not resolved. Germline V gene data show CDR1 as MNHEY and CDR2 as SMNVEV (reference sequence). Trimming shortened V by 8 bases and J by 0 bases, and 10 bases separated the two germline ends. The CDR3 extends over 14 amino acids. CDR3 sequence: CASAEIPNTGELFF. The CDR3 nucleotides read TGTGCCAGCGCAGAGATCCCGAACACCGGGGAGCTGTTTTTT.

The J gene is TRBJ1-2, the V gene TRBV5-4, with D uncertain. This CDR3 has 11 residues. The V end was cut by 0 bases, the J end by 8 bases, with 5 bases between. Germline CDR1 reads SGHNT; CDR2 reads YYREEE (reference sequence). The CDR3 sequence: CASSLGSGYTF. The CDR3, as DNA: TGTGCCAGCAGCTTGGGGAGCGGCTACACCTTC.

To note about this clone: The identical CDR3 is also encoded by other nucleotide sequences in the sample. This rearrangement joins TRBV29-1 to TRBJ2-7, with a tentative D call TRBD1 (5 bases). The CDR3 covers 12 residues. Trimming stripped 6 bases from V and 2 bases from J, with 11 bases between. In germline, CDR1 is SQVTM, CDR2 ANQGSEA. CDR3 region: CSVETEAYEQYF. CDR3 DNA sequence: TGCAGCGTCGAGACAGAGGCCTACGAGCAGTACTTC.

This chain links TRBV11-2 with TRBJ2-7, with D unclear. Germline CDR1 reads SGHAT; CDR2 reads FQNNGV. Trimming cost V 0 bases and J 11 bases, with 11 bases left between them. CDR3 length: 12 amino acids. Here the CDR3 DNA reads TGTGCCAGCAGCTTAGAGGACCCTGAGGAGTACTTC. Amino acid sequence: CASSLEDPEEYF. Based on the CDR3 plus reference TRBV11-2 and TRBJ2-7, the full variable domain is EAGVAQSPRYKIIEKRQSVAFWCNPISGHATLYWYQQILGQGPKLLIQFQNNGVVDDSQLPKDRFSAERLKGVDSTLKIQPAKLEDSAVYLCASSLEDPEEYFGPGTRLTVT.